The present T cell receptor (beta chain) was sequenced within a study of cytomegalovirus exposure and HLA in healthy donors. Study-level findings and limits: For most TCR beta V segments, an earlier analysis put the productive rate at about 90% or about 30% of the time. Later, an analysis found that common viral pathogens appeared to be linked with several of the most significant clusters.

With respect to this clone: The target antigen is unknown.

The PCR contained 60 Vbeta and 13 Jbeta primers. Profiled with immunoSEQ multiplex PCR; TCRdb holds only in-frame clones, not every one. The sample lists some 150,000 clones, about 87% occurring once. J lost 3 bases, V lost 4 bases, and 9 bases had no gene match. The V gene's germline CDR1 is SEHNR and CDR2 FQNEAQ (reference sequence). This CDR3 has 16 residues. The gene calls are TRBV7-9 and TRBJ2-7; 10 bases align to TRBD2. The TCR originated in a woman in her twenties or thirties in good health and CMV-seronegative. The specimen sequenced was PBMCs. The CDR3 sequence is CASSSTPLAGDYEQYF. Written as DNA, the CDR3 is TGTGCCAGCAGCTCCACCCCTCTAGCGGGGGACTACGAGCAGTACTTC.